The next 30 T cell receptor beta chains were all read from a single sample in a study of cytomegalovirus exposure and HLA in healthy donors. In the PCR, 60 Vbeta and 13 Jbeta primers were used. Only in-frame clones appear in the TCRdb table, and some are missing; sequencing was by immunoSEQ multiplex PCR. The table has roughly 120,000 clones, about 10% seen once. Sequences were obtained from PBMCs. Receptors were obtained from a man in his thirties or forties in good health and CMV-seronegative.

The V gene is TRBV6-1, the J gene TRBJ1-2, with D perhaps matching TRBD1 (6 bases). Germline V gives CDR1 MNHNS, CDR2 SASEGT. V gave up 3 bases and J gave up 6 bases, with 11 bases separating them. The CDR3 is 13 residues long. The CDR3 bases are TGTGCCAGCAGTGACGGGGGGCGAAATGGCTACACCTTC. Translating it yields CASSDGGRNGYTF.

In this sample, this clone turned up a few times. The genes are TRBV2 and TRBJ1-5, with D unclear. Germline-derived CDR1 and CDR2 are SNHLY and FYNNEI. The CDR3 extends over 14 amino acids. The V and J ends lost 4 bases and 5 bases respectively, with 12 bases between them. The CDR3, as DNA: TGTGCCAGCAGTGTAGGTCGGGGAGATCAGCCCCAGCATTTT. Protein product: CASSVGRGDQPQHF.

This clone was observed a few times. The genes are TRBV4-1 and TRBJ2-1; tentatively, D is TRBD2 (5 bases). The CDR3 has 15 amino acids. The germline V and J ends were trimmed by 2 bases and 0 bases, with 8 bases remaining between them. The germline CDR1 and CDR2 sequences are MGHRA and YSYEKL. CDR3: CASSQTGNSYNEQFF. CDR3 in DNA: TGCGCCAGCAGCCAAACGGGGAACTCCTACAATGAGCAGTTCTTC.

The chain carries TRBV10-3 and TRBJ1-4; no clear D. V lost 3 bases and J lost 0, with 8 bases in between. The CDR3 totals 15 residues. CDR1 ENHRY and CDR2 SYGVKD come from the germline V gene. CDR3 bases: TGTGCCATCAGTGACCCGGGGACAACTAATGAAAAACTGTTTTTT. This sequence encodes CAISDPGTTNEKLFF.

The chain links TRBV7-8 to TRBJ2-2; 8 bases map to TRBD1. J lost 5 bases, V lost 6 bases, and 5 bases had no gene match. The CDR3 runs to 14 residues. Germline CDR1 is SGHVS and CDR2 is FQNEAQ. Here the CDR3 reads CASRPQGETGELFF. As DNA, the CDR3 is TGTGCCAGCAGACCACAGGGGGAGACCGGGGAGCTGTTTTTT.

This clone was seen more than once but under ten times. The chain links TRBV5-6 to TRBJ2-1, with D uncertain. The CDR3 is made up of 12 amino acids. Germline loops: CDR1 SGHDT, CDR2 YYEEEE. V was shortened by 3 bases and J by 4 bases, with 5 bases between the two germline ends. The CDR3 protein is CASSSYYNEQFF. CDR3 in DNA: TGTGCCAGCAGCTCTTATTACAATGAGCAGTTCTTC.

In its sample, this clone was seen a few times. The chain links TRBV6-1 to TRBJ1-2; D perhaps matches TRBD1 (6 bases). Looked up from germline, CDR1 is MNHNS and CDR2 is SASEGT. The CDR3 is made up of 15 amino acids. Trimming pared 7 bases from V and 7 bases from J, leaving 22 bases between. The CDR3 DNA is TGTGCCAGCACCTACCCGGTGGGGGGGCAAGCTGGCTACACCTTC. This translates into CASTYPVGGQAGYTF.

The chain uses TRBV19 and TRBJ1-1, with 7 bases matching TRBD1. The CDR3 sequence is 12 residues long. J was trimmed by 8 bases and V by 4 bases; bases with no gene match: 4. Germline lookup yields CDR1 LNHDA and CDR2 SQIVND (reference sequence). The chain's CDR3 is CASSSTDREAFF. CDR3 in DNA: TGTGCCAGTAGTAGCACGGACAGGGAAGCTTTCTTT.

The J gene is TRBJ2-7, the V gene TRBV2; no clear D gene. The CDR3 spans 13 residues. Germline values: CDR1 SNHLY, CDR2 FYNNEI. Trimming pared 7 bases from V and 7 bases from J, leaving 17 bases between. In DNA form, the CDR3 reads TGTGCCAGCAAGCCAGGATATCCTAAAGAGCAGTACTTC. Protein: CASKPGYPKEQYF.

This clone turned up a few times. For the CDR3, the DNA is TGTGCCAGCAGCGCCAGTAGCGAGACCCAGTACTTC. Amino acid sequence: CASSASSETQYF. The V gene is TRBV9, the J gene TRBJ2-5; D is unclear. CDR1 SGDLS and CDR2 YYNGEE come from the germline V gene. Between the trimmed V and J ends, which lost 3 bases and 5 bases, there was a span of 8 bases. CDR3 length: 12 amino acids.

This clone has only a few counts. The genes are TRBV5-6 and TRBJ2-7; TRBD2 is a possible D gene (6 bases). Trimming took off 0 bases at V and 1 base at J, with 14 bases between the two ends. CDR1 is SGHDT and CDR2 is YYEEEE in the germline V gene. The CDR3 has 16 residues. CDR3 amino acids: CASSLDLAGRSYEQYF. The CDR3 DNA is TGTGCCAGCAGCTTGGACTTAGCAGGGAGGTCCTACGAGCAGTACTTC.

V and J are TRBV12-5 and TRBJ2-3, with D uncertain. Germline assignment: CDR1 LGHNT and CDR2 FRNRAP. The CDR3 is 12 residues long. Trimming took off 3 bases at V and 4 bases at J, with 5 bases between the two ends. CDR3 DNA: TGTGCTAGTGGTTTCGTAGCAGATACGCAGTATTTT. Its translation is CASGFVADTQYF.

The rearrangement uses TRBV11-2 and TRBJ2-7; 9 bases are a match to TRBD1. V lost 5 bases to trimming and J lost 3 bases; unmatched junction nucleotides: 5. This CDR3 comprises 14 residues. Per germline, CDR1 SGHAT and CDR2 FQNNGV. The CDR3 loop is CASSGGTGSYEQYF. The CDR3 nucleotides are TGTGCCAGCAGCGGGGGGACAGGGAGCTACGAGCAGTACTTC. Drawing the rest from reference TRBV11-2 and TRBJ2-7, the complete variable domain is EAGVAQSPRYKIIEKRQSVAFWCNPISGHATLYWYQQILGQGPKLLIQFQNNGVVDDSQLPKDRFSAERLKGVDSTLKIQPAKLEDSAVYLCASSGGTGSYEQYFGPGTRLTVT.

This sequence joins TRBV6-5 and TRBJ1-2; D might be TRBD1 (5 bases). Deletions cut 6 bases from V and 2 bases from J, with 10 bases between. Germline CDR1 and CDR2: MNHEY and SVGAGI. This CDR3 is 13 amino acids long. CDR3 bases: TGTGCCAGCAGGCGGACAAGCAACTATGGCTACACCTTC. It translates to CASRRTSNYGYTF.

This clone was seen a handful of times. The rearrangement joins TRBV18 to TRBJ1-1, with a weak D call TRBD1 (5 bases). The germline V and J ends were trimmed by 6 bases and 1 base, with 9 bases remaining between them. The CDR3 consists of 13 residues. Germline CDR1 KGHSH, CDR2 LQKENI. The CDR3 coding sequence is TGTGCCAGCTCTACGACAGAGAACACTGAAGCTTTCTTT. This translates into CASSTTENTEAFF.

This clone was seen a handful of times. The CDR3 reads CASVQGARGEQYF. The CDR3 DNA sequence: TGTGCCAGTGTTCAGGGCGCTCGAGGCGAGCAGTACTTC. The J gene is TRBJ2-7, the V gene TRBV6-5, with a possible D match to TRBD1 (5 bases). This CDR3 has 13 amino acids. Between the trimmed V and J ends, which lost 9 bases and 6 bases, there was a span of 18 bases. Per germline, CDR1 MNHEY and CDR2 SVGAGI.

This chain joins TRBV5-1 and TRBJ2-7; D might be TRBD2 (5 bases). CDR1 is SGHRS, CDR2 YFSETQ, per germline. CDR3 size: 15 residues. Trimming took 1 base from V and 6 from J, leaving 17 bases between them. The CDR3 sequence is CASSLSPGSQGEQYF. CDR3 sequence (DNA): TGCGCCAGCAGCTTGTCGCCGGGATCCCAAGGCGAGCAGTACTTC. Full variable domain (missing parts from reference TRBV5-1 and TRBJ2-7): KAGVTQTPRYLIKTRGQQVTLSCSPISGHRSVSWYQQTPGQGLQFLFEYFSETQRNKGNFPGRFSGRQFSNSRSEMNVSTLELGDSALYLCASSLSPGSQGEQYFGPGTRLTVT.

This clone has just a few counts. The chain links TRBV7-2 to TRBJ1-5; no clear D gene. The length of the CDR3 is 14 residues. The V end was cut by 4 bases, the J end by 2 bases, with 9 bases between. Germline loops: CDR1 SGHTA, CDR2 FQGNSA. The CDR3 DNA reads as TGTGCCAGCAGCTCGGAGGGAGGCAATCAGCCCCAGCATTTT. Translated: CASSSEGGNQPQHF.

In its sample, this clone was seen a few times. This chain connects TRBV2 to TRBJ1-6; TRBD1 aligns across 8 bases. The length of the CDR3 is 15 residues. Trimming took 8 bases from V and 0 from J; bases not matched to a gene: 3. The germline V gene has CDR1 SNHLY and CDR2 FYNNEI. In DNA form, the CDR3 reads TGTGCCAGCCGAGGGACAGGCTCCTATAATTCACCCCTCCACTTT. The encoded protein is CASRGTGSYNSPLHF.

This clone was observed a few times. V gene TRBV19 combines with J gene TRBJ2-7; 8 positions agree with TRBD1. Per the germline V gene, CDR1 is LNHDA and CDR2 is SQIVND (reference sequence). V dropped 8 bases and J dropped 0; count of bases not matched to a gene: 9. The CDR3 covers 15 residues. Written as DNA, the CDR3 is TGTGCCAGTTCTCCCGGACAGGGCTACTCCTACGAGCAGTACTTC. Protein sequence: CASSPGQGYSYEQYF.

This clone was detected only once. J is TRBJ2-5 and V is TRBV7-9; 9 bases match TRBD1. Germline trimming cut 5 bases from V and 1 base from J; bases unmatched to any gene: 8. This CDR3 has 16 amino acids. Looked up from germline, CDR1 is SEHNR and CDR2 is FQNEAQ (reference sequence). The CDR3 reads CASSPPDRGTQETQYF. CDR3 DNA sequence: TGTGCCAGCAGCCCCCCGGACAGGGGAACCCAAGAGACCCAGTACTTC.

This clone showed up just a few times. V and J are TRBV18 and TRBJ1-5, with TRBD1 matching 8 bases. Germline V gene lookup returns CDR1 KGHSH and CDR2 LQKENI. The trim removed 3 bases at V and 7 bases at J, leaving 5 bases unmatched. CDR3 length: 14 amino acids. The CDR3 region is CASSPMDRDQPQHF. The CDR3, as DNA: TGTGCCAGCTCACCCATGGACAGGGACCAGCCCCAGCATTTT.

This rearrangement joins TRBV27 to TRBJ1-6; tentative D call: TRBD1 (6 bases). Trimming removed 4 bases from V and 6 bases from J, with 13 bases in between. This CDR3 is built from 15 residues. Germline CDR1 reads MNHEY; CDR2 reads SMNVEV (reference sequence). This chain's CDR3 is CASSSTGTPNSPLHF. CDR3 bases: TGTGCCAGCAGTTCGACCGGGACACCTAATTCACCCCTCCACTTT.

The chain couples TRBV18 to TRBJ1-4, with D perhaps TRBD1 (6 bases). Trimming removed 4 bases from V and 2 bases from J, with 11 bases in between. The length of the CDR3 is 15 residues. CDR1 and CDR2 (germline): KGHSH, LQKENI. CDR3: CASSRTGPTNEKLFF. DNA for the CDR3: TGTGCCAGCTCACGAACAGGGCCCACTAATGAAAAACTGTTTTTT.

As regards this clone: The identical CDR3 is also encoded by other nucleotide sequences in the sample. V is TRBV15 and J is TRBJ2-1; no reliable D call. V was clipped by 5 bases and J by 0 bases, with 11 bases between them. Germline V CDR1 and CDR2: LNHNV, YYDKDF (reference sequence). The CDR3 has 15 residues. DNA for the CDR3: TGTGCCACCAGCCGAGGCGGTAGCTCCTACAATGAGCAGTTCTTC. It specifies CATSRGGSSYNEQFF.

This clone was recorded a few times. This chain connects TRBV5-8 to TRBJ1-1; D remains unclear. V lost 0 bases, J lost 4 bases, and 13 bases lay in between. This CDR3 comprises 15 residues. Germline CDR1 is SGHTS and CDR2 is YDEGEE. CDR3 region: CASSLGRRRVTEAFF. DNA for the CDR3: TGTGCCAGCAGCTTGGGGCGGAGGCGGGTCACTGAAGCTTTCTTT. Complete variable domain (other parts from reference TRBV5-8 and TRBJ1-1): EAGVTQSPTHLIKTRGQQATLRCSPISGHTSVYWYQQALGLGLQFLLWYDEGEERNRGNFPPRFSGRQFPNYSSELNVNALELEDSALYLCASSLGRRRVTEAFFGQGTRLTVV.

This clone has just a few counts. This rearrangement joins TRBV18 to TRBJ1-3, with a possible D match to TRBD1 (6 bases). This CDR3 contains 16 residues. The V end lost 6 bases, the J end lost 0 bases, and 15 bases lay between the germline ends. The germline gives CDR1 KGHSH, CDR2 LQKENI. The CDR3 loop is CASSQGQFYSGNTIYF. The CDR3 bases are TGTGCCAGCTCCCAAGGACAGTTTTACTCTGGAAACACCATATATTTT.

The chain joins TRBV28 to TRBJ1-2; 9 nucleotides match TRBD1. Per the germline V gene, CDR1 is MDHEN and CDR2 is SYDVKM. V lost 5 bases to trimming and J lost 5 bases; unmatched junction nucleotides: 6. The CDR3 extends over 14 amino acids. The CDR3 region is CASSLTGGMYGYTF. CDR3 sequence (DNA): TGTGCCAGCAGTCTTACAGGGGGCATGTATGGCTACACCTTC.

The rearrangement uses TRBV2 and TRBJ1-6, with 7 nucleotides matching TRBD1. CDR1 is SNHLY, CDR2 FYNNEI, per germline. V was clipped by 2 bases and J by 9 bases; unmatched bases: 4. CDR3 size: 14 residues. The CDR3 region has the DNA TGTGCCAGCAGTGAAAGGGGGCAGTTTTCACCCCTCCACTTT. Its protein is CASSERGQFSPLHF.

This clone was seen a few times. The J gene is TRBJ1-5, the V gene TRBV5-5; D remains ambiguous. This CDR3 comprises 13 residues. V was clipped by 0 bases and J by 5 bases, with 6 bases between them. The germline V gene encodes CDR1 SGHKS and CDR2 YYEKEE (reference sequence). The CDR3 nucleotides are TGTGCCAGCAGCTTGGTCGGGGATCAGCCCCAGCATTTT. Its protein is CASSLVGDQPQHF.